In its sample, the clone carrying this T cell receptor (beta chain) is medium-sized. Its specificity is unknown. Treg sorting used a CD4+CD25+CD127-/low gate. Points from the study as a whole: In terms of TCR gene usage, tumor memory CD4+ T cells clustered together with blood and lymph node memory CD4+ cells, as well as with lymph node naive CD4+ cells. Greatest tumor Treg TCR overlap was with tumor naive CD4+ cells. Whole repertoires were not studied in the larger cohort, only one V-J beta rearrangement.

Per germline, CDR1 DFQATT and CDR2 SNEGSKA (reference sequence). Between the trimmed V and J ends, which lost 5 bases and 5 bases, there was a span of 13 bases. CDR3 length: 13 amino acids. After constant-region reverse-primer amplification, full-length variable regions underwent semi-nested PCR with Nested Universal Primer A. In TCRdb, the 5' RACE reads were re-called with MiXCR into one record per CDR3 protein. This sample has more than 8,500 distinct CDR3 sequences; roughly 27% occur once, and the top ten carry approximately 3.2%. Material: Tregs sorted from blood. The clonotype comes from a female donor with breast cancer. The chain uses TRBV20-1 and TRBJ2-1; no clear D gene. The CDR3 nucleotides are TGCAGTGCTCCCCGGCTAGTGAACAATGAGCAGTTCTTC. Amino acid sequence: CSAPRLVNNEQFF.